This TCR beta chain came from a study of blood T cell repertoires in COVID-19. Study-level background: Acute-phase and convalescent COVID-19 samples originated in the United States, Italy and Spain. In each case, the material was cDNA or gDNA derived from T cells, B-cell-depleted T cells, or PBMCs.

In the source study's methods: Estimates of nucleated cell counts were drawn from the amplification of reference gene primers. TCRdb keeps only in-frame clones here, not all; method: immunoSEQ multiplex PCR. V, J and clone size reflect that table, while D and trimming were determined from the DNA. The sample gives tens of thousands of clones, around 80% of which show up once; 18% is in the top ten. V was pared by 2 bases and J by 0 bases, with 3 bases of the junction left unmatched. The CDR3 extends over 15 amino acids. CDR1 is WNHNN and CDR2 is SYGVQD in the germline V gene (reference sequence). Sequenced: peripheral blood. The TCR sequence derives from a woman aged 55-70 years with acute or convalescent COVID-19. This chain links TRBV10-1 with TRBJ2-7; TRBD2 agrees at 8 bases. This CDR3 reads CASSERGGRSYEQYF. Here the CDR3 DNA reads TGCGCCAGCAGTGAGCGCGGGGGGCGCTCCTACGAGCAGTACTTC.